The 24 T cell receptor beta chains presented below share a single source sample, sequenced in a study of blood T cell repertoires in COVID-19. The repertoire was sequenced with immunoSEQ multiplex PCR; TCRdb's copy has only in-frame clones and lacks some. Among fewer than 35,000 clones listed, 85% were seen once. Source material: peripheral blood. The receptors shown here come from a man aged 55 to 70 with active COVID-19.

The gene calls are TRBV18 and TRBJ1-1, with no clear D. Germline V CDR1 and CDR2: KGHSH, LQKENI. CDR3 length equals 14 residues. V lost 3 bases, J lost 5 bases, and 13 bases lay in between. In DNA, the CDR3 is TGTGCCAGCTCACCCGGAGGAATCGGAACTGAAGCTTTCTTT. This translates into CASSPGGIGTEAFF. The whole variable domain, filled in from reference TRBV18 and TRBJ1-1, reads NAGVMQNPRHLVRRRGQEARLRCSPMKGHSHVYWYRQLPEEGLKFMVYLQKENIIDESGMPKERFSAEFPKEGPSILRIQQVVRGDSAAYFCASSPGGIGTEAFFGQGTRLTVV.

This clone was detected only once. The V call is TRBV6-4, the J call TRBJ2-2, with 7 bases lining up with TRBD2. Germline V lookup: CDR1 MRHNA, CDR2 SNTAGT. V lost 5 bases, J lost 4 bases, and 13 bases stayed unmatched. This CDR3 comprises 17 residues. CDR3 DNA: TGTGCCAGCAGTTATACCCGGGGAGCGGGGAGCACCGGGGAGCTGTTTTTT. As protein: CASSYTRGAGSTGELFF.

The chain has TRBV5-1 and TRBJ2-2; possibly TRBD2 for D (5 bases). This CDR3 has 14 amino acids. V was trimmed by 5 bases and J by 2 bases, leaving 10 bases between them. Per the germline V gene, CDR1 is SGHRS and CDR2 is YFSETQ. The CDR3 here is CASREAHNTGELFF. The CDR3 region has the DNA TGCGCCAGCAGGGAGGCACATAACACCGGGGAGCTGTTTTTT. Full variable domain (outside the CDR3, taken from reference TRBV5-1 and TRBJ2-2): KAGVTQTPRYLIKTRGQQVTLSCSPISGHRSVSWYQQTPGQGLQFLFEYFSETQRNKGNFPGRFSGRQFSNSRSEMNVSTLELGDSALYLCASREAHNTGELFFGEGSRLTVL.

The chain has TRBV24-1 and TRBJ2-2; D gene ambiguous. Trimming shortened V by 1 base and J by 0 bases, and 5 bases separated the two germline ends. Germline V gene data show CDR1 as KGHDR and CDR2 as SFDVKD. CDR3 size: 15 residues. DNA of the CDR3: TGTGCCACCAGTGATTTTACGGCGAACACCGGGGAGCTGTTTTTT. Its protein is CATSDFTANTGELFF.

CDR3 in DNA: TGCAGTGCCAGAAGGGGGGATACGCAGTATTTT. This codes for CSARRGDTQYF. The chain has TRBV20-1 and TRBJ2-3, with D possibly being TRBD1 (6 bases). The ends were cut back, 6 bases at V and 6 bases at J, with 10 bases in the middle. Germline assignment: CDR1 DFQATT and CDR2 SNEGSKA (reference sequence). The CDR3 is 11 residues long.

This chain connects TRBV12-3 or TRBV12-4 to TRBJ2-7, with D maybe TRBD2 (5 bases). With 2 bases removed from V and 2 bases from J, the gap between germline ends came to 7 bases. The CDR3 is 13 residues long. The CDR3 loop reads CASSLTGTYEQYF. As DNA, the CDR3 is TGTGCCAGCAGTTTAACGGGAACCTACGAGCAGTACTTC.

The chain links TRBV3-1 (or the pseudogene TRBV3-2) to TRBJ1-6; 9 bases agree with TRBD1. This CDR3 contains 17 residues. Looked up from germline, CDR1 is LGHDT and CDR2 is YNNKEL (reference sequence). V lost 3 bases, J lost 3 bases, and 6 bases stayed unmatched. CDR3 protein: CASSHRTGEGYNSPLHF. The DNA of the CDR3 is TGTGCCAGCAGCCACCGGACAGGGGAGGGCTATAATTCACCCCTCCACTTT.

This chain connects TRBV15 to TRBJ1-1; D gene ambiguous. This CDR3 is 13 amino acids long. The V gene's germline CDR1 is LNHNV and CDR2 YYDKDF (reference sequence). V lost 0 bases to trimming and J lost 1 base, with 3 bases between them. CDR3 in amino acids: CATSRDQNTEAFF. The CDR3 DNA follows: TGTGCCACCAGCAGAGACCAGAACACTGAAGCTTTCTTT.

V gene TRBV10-3 combines with J gene TRBJ2-1, with 7 bases that match TRBD1. The ends lost 6 bases at V and 9 bases at J; junction bases unmatched: 14. CDR3 length equals 15 residues. Germline V gene data show CDR1 as ENHRY and CDR2 as SYGVKD. The CDR3 reads CAIRTTSDRAGEQFF. For the CDR3, the DNA is TGTGCCATCAGGACTACCAGCGACAGGGCAGGTGAGCAGTTCTTC.

The chain recombines TRBV19 with TRBJ1-6; 9 bases match TRBD1. Germline CDR1 LNHDA, CDR2 SQIVND (reference sequence). The CDR3 is made up of 16 amino acids. Trimming took 8 bases from V and 7 from J; bases not matched to a gene: 12. CDR3 loop: CASHPGQGMPNSPLHF. The CDR3 nucleotides are TGTGCCAGTCATCCGGGACAGGGAATGCCGAATTCACCCCTCCACTTT.

The V and J genes are TRBV9 and TRBJ1-2, with 8 bases fitting TRBD1. V shed 4 bases, J shed 4 bases, and the junction held 12 bases outside the gene matches. The CDR3 is made up of 16 amino acids. The germline gives CDR1 SGDLS, CDR2 YYNGEE. The CDR3 bases are TGTGCCAGCAGCCCTCGGTCCGGGACAGGCATCTATGGCTACACCTTC. As protein: CASSPRSGTGIYGYTF. The full variable domain, its missing parts supplied by reference TRBV9 and TRBJ1-2, is DSGVTQTPKHLITATGQRVTLRCSPRSGDLSVYWYQQSLDQGLQFLIQYYNGEERAKGNILERFSAQQFPDLHSELNLSSLELGDSALYFCASSPRSGTGIYGYTFGSGTRLTVV.

V gene TRBV5-1 combines with J gene TRBJ2-1, with TRBD2 matching over 11 bases. CDR1 and CDR2 (germline): SGHRS, YFSETQ. CDR3 size: 20 residues. The ends lost 3 bases at V and 0 bases at J; junction bases unmatched: 14. For the CDR3, the DNA is TGCGCCAGCAGCTCTTGGGGGACTAGCGGTCCTCTCAGCTCCTACAATGAGCAGTTCTTC. Protein sequence: CASSSWGTSGPLSSYNEQFF.

The chain links TRBV10-2 to TRBJ2-5, with TRBD2 matching 13 bases. The CDR3 is 14 residues long. Trimming at V came to 6 bases and at J to 4 bases, leaving 2 bases not matched to a gene. Germline-derived CDR1 and CDR2 are WSHSY and SAAADI. Written as DNA, the CDR3 is TGCGCCAGCAGCGGACTAGCGGGAGTAGAGACCCAGTACTTC. Encoded protein: CASSGLAGVETQYF.

The J gene is TRBJ2-1, the V gene TRBV29-1, with TRBD2 matching 15 bases. CDR3 length equals 16 residues. V lost 5 bases and J lost 8; bases outside the gene matches: 10. CDR1 and CDR2 (germline): SQVTM, ANQGSEA. The CDR3 spells CSVSGLAGGRRYEQFF. CDR3 nucleotide sequence: TGCAGCGTTTCTGGACTAGCGGGAGGGCGAAGATATGAGCAGTTCTTC.

J is TRBJ1-2 and V is TRBV7-2; D is uncertain. V lost 5 bases and J 5 bases, leaving 15 bases between the germline ends. The germline gives CDR1 SGHTA, CDR2 FQGNSA. The CDR3 runs to 14 residues. The CDR3 nucleotides are TGTGCCAGCAGCCCCGACCGGGGAAGATATGGCTACACCTTC. Residues: CASSPDRGRYGYTF.

V and J are TRBV28 and TRBJ2-1, with D perhaps TRBD2 (5 bases). The CDR3 is made up of 17 amino acids. CDR1 is MDHEN, CDR2 SYDVKM, per germline. V was cut by 1 base and J by 0 bases, with 13 bases left in between. The CDR3 reads CASSLLGLRVSYNEQFF. CDR3 in DNA: TGTGCCAGCAGTTTATTAGGGTTGAGGGTCTCCTACAATGAGCAGTTCTTC.

The chain joins TRBV6-5 to TRBJ2-7; D unresolved. Deletions cut 2 bases from V and 0 bases from J, with 11 bases between. Germline V CDR1 and CDR2: MNHEY, SVGAGI. The CDR3 consists of 15 residues. The CDR3 nucleotides read TGTGCCAGCAGTTACCGACGGTCGGGCTCCTACGAGCAGTACTTC. Translated: CASSYRRSGSYEQYF.

This clone was seen a single time. This chain links TRBV12-5 with TRBJ1-1; D not resolved. There are 12 residues in the CDR3. CDR1 and CDR2 (germline): LGHNT, FRNRAP. The V gene lost 0 bases and the J gene lost 5 bases, with 4 bases spanning the gap. CDR3 protein: CASGLVQTEAFF. DNA for the CDR3: TGTGCTAGTGGTTTGGTCCAAACTGAAGCTTTCTTT.

The sample holds one count of this clone. The genes are TRBV10-2 and TRBJ2-5; D is undetermined. This CDR3 contains 15 residues. With 3 bases removed from V and 4 bases from J, the gap between germline ends came to 15 bases. Germline values: CDR1 WSHSY, CDR2 SAAADI. The CDR3 spells CASSDSIFRGETQYF. CDR3 nucleotide sequence: TGCGCCAGCAGTGACTCGATCTTCCGAGGAGAGACCCAGTACTTC.

The sample holds one count of this clone. The chain has TRBV7-9 and TRBJ1-4; no reliable D call. Trimming took off 2 bases at V and 8 bases at J, with 15 bases between the two ends. From germline, CDR1 is SEHNR and CDR2 FQNEAQ (reference sequence). The CDR3 has 15 residues. The CDR3 DNA is TGTGCCAGCAGCTTAAGTGAGGTTACGTGGGAAAAACTGTTTTTT. Translated, it gives CASSLSEVTWEKLFF.

V usage is TRBV29-1 and J usage is TRBJ2-3, with 7 bases aligning to TRBD2. CDR1 and CDR2 (germline): SQVTM, ANQGSEA. Trimming removed 4 bases from V and 4 bases from J; junction bases left unmatched: 14. This CDR3 contains 16 residues. This CDR3 reads CSVVEIAGVGADTQYF. CDR3 bases: TGCAGCGTTGTGGAGATCGCGGGAGTTGGTGCAGATACGCAGTATTTT.

The gene calls are TRBV19 and TRBJ1-1; 7 bases are shared with TRBD1. There are 14 residues in the CDR3. V shed 11 bases and J 4 bases; nucleotides not matched to a gene: 13. CDR1 is LNHDA and CDR2 is SQIVND in the germline V gene (reference sequence). The CDR3 here is CALSPSGTVTEAFF. CDR3 in DNA: TGTGCCCTCTCCCCAAGTGGGACAGTCACTGAAGCTTTCTTT.

The chain links TRBV7-6 to TRBJ2-7; 9 bases fit TRBD2. Per germline, CDR1 SGHVS and CDR2 FNYEAQ. The CDR3 length is 15 residues. Trimming cost V 5 bases and J 7 bases; bases outside gene matches: 12. CDR3 amino acids: CASSPLSVLAGEQYV. The CDR3 nucleotides read TGTGCCAGCAGCCCCTTGTCCGTACTAGCGGGTGAGCAGTACGTC.

The J gene is TRBJ2-5, the V gene TRBV23-1, with D possibly matching TRBD1 (5 bases). TRBV23-1 is sorted into the ORF group, with uncertain function. The V end was cut by 7 bases, the J end by 2 bases, with 14 bases between. This CDR3 comprises 14 residues. The CDR3 region has the DNA TGCGCCAGCACCCGAAGCCGACAGCAAGAGACCCAGTACTTC. This codes for CASTRSRQQETQYF.